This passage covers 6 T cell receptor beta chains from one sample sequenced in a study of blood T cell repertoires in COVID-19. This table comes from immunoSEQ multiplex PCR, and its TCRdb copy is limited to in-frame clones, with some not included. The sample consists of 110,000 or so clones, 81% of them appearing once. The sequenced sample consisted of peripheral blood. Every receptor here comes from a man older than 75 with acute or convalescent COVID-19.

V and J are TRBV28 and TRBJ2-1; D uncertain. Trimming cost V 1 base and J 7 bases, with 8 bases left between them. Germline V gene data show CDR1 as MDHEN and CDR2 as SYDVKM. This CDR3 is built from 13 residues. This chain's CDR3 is CASSLFSGNEQFF. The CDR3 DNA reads TGTGCCAGCAGTTTATTCTCCGGGAATGAGCAGTTCTTC.

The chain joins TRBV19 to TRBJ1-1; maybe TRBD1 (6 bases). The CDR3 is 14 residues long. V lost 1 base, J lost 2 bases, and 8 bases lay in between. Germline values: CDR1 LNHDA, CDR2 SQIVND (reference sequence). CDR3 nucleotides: TGTGCCAGTAGTATAGGGGGGCTAAACACTGAAGCTTTCTTT. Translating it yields CASSIGGLNTEAFF.

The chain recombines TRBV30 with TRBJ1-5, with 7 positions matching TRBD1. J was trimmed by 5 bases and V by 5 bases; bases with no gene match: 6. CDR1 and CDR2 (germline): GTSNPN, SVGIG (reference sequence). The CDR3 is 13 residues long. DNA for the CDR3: TGTGCCTGGCGACAGGGAAATTATCAGCCCCAGCATTTT. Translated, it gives CAWRQGNYQPQHF.

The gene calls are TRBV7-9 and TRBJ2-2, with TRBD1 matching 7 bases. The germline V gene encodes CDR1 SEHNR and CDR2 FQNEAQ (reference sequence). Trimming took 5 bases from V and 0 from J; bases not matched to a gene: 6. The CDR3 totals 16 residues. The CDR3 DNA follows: TGTGCCAGCAGCCCCCGGACAGGTTCGAACACCGGGGAGCTGTTTTTT. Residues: CASSPRTGSNTGELFF.

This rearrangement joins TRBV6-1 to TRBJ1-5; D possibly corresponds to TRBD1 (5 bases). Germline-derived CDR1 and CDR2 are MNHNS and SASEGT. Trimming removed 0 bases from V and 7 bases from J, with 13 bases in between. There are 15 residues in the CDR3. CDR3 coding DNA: TGTGCCAGCAGTGAAGCTGGGGGGTATGGCCAGCCCCAGCATTTT. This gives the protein CASSEAGGYGQPQHF.

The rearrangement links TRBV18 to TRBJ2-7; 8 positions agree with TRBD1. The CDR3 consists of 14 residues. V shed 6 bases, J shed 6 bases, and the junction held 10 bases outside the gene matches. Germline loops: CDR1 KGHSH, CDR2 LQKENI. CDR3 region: CASSPGTGAREQYF. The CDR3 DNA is TGTGCCAGCTCCCCCGGGACAGGCGCCCGCGAGCAGTACTTC.